The source of this TCR beta chain is a study of T-cell memory formation after mild COVID-19. About the study: The study found TCR clusters largely donor specific.

TCR alpha and TCR beta cDNA libraries with sample barcodes and UMIs came from 5'RACE using constant-segment primers. One entry per CDR3 protein, called by TCRdb with MiXCR from the 5' RACE reads. The table records 450,000 or so distinct CDR3 sequences, around a quarter of them present only once. The V gene's germline CDR1 is SGHTA and CDR2 FQGNSA. Trimming took 5 bases from V and 5 from J, leaving 15 bases between them. The CDR3 consists of 14 residues. V usage is TRBV7-2 and J usage is TRBJ1-1; D is uncertain. The source is an adult woman who had mild COVID-19 (a few samples of this study predate the infection). Cell type and time point are not known. Material: PBMCs or a T cell subset sorted from them (not recorded which). In DNA, the CDR3 is TGTGCCAGCAGCCGGGTATGGGGTGATACTGAAGCTTTCTTT. This sequence encodes CASSRVWGDTEAFF.